A single sample gave rise to the 5 T cell receptor beta chains below, sequenced in a study of T cells after posttransplantation cyclophosphamide. Cells defined as naive were viable CD3+CD4+ or CD3+CD8+ and CCR7+CD45RA+CD45RO-CD95-CD27+CD28+. Measured with immunoSEQ multiplex PCR; TCRdb has only the in-frame clones, and not every one. The table lists fewer than 20,000 clones, around 95% of them singletons. Sequencing was performed on naive CD4+ T cells sorted from blood. Source of these receptors: a woman aged 45 to 65 in good health and a related stem cell transplant donor.

This clone has a single count. The rearrangement uses TRBV7-8 and TRBJ2-1; 8 bases are shared with TRBD2. CDR3 length equals 14 residues. The V segment lost 4 bases and the J segment 9 bases; nucleotides outside the gene matches: 8. Germline values: CDR1 SGHVS, CDR2 FQNEAQ. The CDR3 reads CASSSVNLAGEQFF. The CDR3 DNA reads TGTGCCAGCAGCTCCGTGAACCTAGCGGGTGAGCAGTTCTTC.

This chain joins TRBV9 and TRBJ1-2; perhaps TRBD1 as D (5 bases). Germline CDR1 SGDLS, CDR2 YYNGEE. CDR3 length equals 12 residues. The germline V and J ends were trimmed by 3 bases and 5 bases, with 8 bases remaining between them. Here the CDR3 DNA reads TGTGCCAGCAGCGAACAGGATTATGGCTACACCTTC. It translates to CASSEQDYGYTF.

The rearrangement uses TRBV9 and TRBJ2-1, with 11 bases identical to TRBD2. The CDR3 totals 18 residues. Germline trimming cut 0 bases from V and 4 bases from J; bases unmatched to any gene: 9. The germline V gene encodes CDR1 SGDLS and CDR2 YYNGEE. Here the CDR3 DNA reads TGTGCCAGCAGCGTAGCTTTATCCGGGACTAGCGGTTACAATGAGCAGTTCTTC. Its protein product is CASSVALSGTSGYNEQFF.

The rearrangement uses TRBV27 and TRBJ1-1, with 8 bases identical to TRBD1. Unmatched junction bases numbered 7, after V lost 7 bases and J lost 0 bases. The CDR3 has 15 amino acids. In germline, CDR1 is MNHEY, CDR2 SMNVEV (reference sequence). The CDR3, as DNA: TGTGCCAGCACCGTGGGACAGGCAATGAACACTGAAGCTTTCTTT. It specifies CASTVGQAMNTEAFF.

The V call is TRBV29-1, the J call TRBJ2-3; 12 bases match TRBD2. V gave up 8 bases and J gave up 1 base; unmatched junction bases: 7. The length of the CDR3 is 15 residues. The germline V gene encodes CDR1 SQVTM and CDR2 ANQGSEA. The CDR3 DNA is TGCAGCATAAGACTAGCGGGAGATGGCACAGATACGCAGTATTTT. Amino acids: CSIRLAGDGTDTQYF.